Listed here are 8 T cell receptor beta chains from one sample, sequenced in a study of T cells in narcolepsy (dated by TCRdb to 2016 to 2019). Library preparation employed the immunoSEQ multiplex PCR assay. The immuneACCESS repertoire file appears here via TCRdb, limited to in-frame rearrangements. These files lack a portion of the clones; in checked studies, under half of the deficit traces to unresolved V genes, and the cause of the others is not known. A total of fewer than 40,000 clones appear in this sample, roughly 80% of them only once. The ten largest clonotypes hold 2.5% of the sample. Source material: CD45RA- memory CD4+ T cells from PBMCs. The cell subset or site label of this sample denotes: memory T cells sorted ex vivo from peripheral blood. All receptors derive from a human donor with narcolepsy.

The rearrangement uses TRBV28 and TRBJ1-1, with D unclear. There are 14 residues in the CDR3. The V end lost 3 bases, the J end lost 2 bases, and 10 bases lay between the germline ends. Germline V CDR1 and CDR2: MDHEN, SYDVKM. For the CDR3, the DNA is TGTGCCAGCAGTTTGGAAGCAGGTAACACTGAAGCTTTCTTT. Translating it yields CASSLEAGNTEAFF.

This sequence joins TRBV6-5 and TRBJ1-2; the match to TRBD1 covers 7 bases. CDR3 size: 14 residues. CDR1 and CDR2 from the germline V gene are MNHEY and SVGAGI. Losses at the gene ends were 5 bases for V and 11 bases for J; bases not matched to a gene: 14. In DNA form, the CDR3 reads TGTGCCAGCAGTGAATCCACAGGGGCGTTTCGGTACACCTTC. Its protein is CASSESTGAFRYTF.

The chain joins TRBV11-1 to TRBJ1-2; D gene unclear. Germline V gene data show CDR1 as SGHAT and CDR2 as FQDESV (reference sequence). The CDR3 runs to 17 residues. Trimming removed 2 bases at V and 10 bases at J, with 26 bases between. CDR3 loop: CASSLSRFGGRTSDYTF. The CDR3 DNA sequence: TGTGCCAGCAGCTTAAGTCGATTCGGAGGCAGGACCTCGGACTACACCTTC.

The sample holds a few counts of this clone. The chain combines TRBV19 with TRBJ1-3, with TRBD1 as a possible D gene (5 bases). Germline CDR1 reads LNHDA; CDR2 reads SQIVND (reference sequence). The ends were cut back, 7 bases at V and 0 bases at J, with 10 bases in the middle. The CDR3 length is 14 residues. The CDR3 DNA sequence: TGTGCCAGTATCAAAGGGACCTCTGGAAACACCATATATTTT. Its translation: CASIKGTSGNTIYF. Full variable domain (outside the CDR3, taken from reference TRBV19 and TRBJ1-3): DGGITQSPKYLFRKEGQNVTLSCEQNLNHDAMYWYRQDPGQGLRLIYYSQIVNDFQKGDIAEGYSVSREKKESFPLTVTSAQKNPTAFYLCASIKGTSGNTIYFGEGSWLTVV.

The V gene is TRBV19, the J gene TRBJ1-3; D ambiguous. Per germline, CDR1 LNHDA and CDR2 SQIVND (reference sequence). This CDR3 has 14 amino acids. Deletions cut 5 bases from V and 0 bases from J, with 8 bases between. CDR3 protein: CASSEQSSGNTIYF. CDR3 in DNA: TGTGCCAGTAGTGAGCAAAGCTCTGGAAACACCATATATTTT.

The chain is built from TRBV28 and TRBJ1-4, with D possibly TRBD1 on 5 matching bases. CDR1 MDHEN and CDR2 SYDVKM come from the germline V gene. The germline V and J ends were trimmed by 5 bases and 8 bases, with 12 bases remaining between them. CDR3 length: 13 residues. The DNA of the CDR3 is TGTGCCAGCAGTCCAGGGATAGAGGAAAAACTGTTTTTT. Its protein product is CASSPGIEEKLFF.

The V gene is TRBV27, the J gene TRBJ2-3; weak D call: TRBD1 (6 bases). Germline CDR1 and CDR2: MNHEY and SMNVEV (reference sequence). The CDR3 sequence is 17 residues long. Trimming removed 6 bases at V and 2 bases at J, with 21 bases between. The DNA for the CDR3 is TGTGCCAGCAGCCGGGACATTGGGGGAATTGCCACAGATACGCAGTATTTT. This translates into CASSRDIGGIATDTQYF.

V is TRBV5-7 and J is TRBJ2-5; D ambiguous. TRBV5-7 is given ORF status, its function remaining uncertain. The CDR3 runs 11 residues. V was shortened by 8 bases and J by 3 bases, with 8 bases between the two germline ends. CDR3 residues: CASSREETQYF. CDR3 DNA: TGTGCCAGTAGCCGAGAAGAGACCCAGTACTTC.